This T cell receptor (beta chain) came from a study of blood T cells in healthy people across ages. Per sample, a minimum of 6.5 million PBMCs were isolated. The amount of total RNA extracted per sample was at least 5 micrograms. To note about this clonotype: Its antigen is not known.

Whole-study results and caveats: With age, beta diversity per million T cells declined roughly linearly, significantly by around 43.

This CDR3 is built from 14 residues. Trimming stripped 5 bases from V and 2 bases from J, with 10 bases between. The germline gives CDR1 SGHAT, CDR2 FQDESV (reference sequence). Next came a second PCR, run for 7 to 11 cycles, which used a sample-barcoded 5' primer along with a J-beta primer mix. TCRdb re-analysed the 5' RACE reads in MiXCR, keeping a single row per CDR3 protein. This table has 1,100,000 or so distinct CDR3 sequences, under 45% appearing once. V and J are TRBV11-1 and TRBJ2-1; D not resolved. The source of this sequence is a woman aged 55-70 years in good health. Material: blood. The CDR3 loop reads CASSPTPAYNEQFF. The CDR3 DNA reads as TGTGCCAGCAGCCCCACCCCGGCCTACAATGAGCAGTTCTTC.